These 15 T cell receptor beta chains share one sample of origin, sequenced in a study of CD8+ T cells in alopecia areata. RNA was extracted and reverse transcribed into cDNA as the sequencing template. The repertoire was sequenced with immunoSEQ multiplex PCR; TCRdb's copy has only in-frame clones and lacks some. The sample records more than 95,000 clones, 35% to 45% being singletons. The sequencing sample was made of CD4+ T cells sorted from blood. The source of these receptors is a human donor with alopecia areata.

The rearrangement joins TRBV7-9 to TRBJ2-1; D uncertain. Germline-derived CDR1 and CDR2 are SEHNR and FQNEAQ (reference sequence). Trimming stripped 1 base from V and 8 bases from J, with 12 bases between. The CDR3 loop spans 14 amino acids. The CDR3 is CASSLVVTSDEQFF. For the CDR3, the DNA is TGTGCCAGCAGCTTAGTAGTGACTTCGGATGAGCAGTTCTTC.

The sample holds one count of this clone. This chain links TRBV30 with TRBJ1-2, with a possible D match to TRBD1 (5 bases). Per germline, CDR1 GTSNPN and CDR2 SVGIG (reference sequence). The CDR3 covers 13 residues. V was shortened by 0 bases and J by 7 bases, with 12 bases between the two germline ends. The CDR3 DNA reads TGTGCCTGGAGTGTATATCAGGGAGGTGGCTACACCTTC. Translation: CAWSVYQGGGYTF.

The V call is TRBV6-5, the J call TRBJ2-5; D might be TRBD1 (5 bases). Germline CDR1 reads MNHEY; CDR2 reads SVGAGI. CDR3 length equals 13 residues. Between the trimmed V and J ends, which lost 6 bases and 4 bases, there was a span of 12 bases. The CDR3 nucleotides are TGTGCCAGCAGGAATCCAGGGATAGAGACCCAGTACTTC. It specifies CASRNPGIETQYF.

The chain is built from TRBV5-4 and TRBJ1-1; D is uncertain. This CDR3 region has 13 residues. V was trimmed by 10 bases and J by 1 base, leaving 14 bases between them. Germline V gene data show CDR1 as SGHNT and CDR2 as YYREEE (reference sequence). CDR3: CAAVTGPNTEAFF. Here the CDR3 DNA reads TGTGCCGCAGTCACCGGGCCGAACACTGAAGCTTTCTTT. The whole variable domain, remainder taken from reference TRBV5-4 and TRBJ1-1, is ETGVTQSPTHLIKTRGQQVTLRCSSQSGHNTVSWYQQALGQGPQFIFQYYREEENGRGNFPPRFSGLQFPNYSSELNVNALELDDSALYLCAAVTGPNTEAFFGQGTRLTVV.

The chain combines TRBV5-1 with TRBJ2-3; D is possibly TRBD1 (5 bases). The length of the CDR3 is 15 residues. V was pared by 5 bases and J by 4 bases, with 17 bases between. The germline V gene encodes CDR1 SGHRS and CDR2 YFSETQ. Here the CDR3 reads CASRVVQGTADTQYF. The CDR3, as DNA: TGCGCCAGCAGGGTGGTGCAGGGTACCGCAGATACGCAGTATTTT.

The J gene is TRBJ2-3, the V gene TRBV29-1; the D gene is possibly TRBD2 (6 bases). The germline V gene encodes CDR1 SQVTM and CDR2 ANQGSEA. Trimming shortened V by 6 bases and J by 5 bases, and 9 bases separated the two germline ends. This CDR3 region has 11 residues. The CDR3, as DNA: TGCAGCGTGGGGGGATTAGATACGCAGTATTTT. The encoded protein is CSVGGLDTQYF.

By frequency in the sample, this clone is medium-sized. The V gene is TRBV7-8, the J gene TRBJ2-5; D perhaps matches TRBD1 (6 bases). CDR1 is SGHVS and CDR2 is FQNEAQ in the germline V gene. The CDR3 contains 12 residues. The V and J ends lost 9 bases and 1 base respectively, with 9 bases between them. In DNA form, the CDR3 reads TGTGCCAGTGTCAGGGGCCAAGAGACCCAGTACTTC. Residues: CASVRGQETQYF.

This clone has only a few counts. The gene calls are TRBV9 and TRBJ2-1, with TRBD2 matching 7 bases. Germline loops: CDR1 SGDLS, CDR2 YYNGEE. With V trimmed by 3 bases and J by 7 bases, 10 bases remained unmatched. This CDR3 is 15 amino acids long. The chain's CDR3 is CASSGEGTSRNEQFF. The CDR3 DNA sequence: TGTGCCAGCAGCGGGGAGGGAACTAGCAGGAATGAGCAGTTCTTC.

A few counts support this clone. The chain uses TRBV28 and TRBJ1-2; 8 nucleotides match TRBD1. Germline V gene sequence: CDR1 MDHEN, CDR2 SYDVKM. V dropped 1 base and J dropped 4; count of bases not matched to a gene: 2. CDR3 length: 14 amino acids. The CDR3 bases are TGTGCCAGCAGTTTATCGGGACAGGTCTATGGCTACACCTTC. This codes for CASSLSGQVYGYTF.

The V gene is TRBV29-1, the J gene TRBJ2-1; D not certain. Trimming took off 7 bases at V and 6 bases at J, with 16 bases between the two ends. Looked up from germline, CDR1 is SQVTM and CDR2 is ANQGSEA. The CDR3 length is 13 residues. CDR3 sequence reads: CSAEALTRNEQFF. CDR3 DNA: TGCAGCGCCGAAGCCCTTACCCGCAATGAGCAGTTCTTC.

The chain combines TRBV29-1 with TRBJ1-1; tentative D call: TRBD1 (6 bases). Trimming removed 0 bases at V and 4 bases at J, with 9 bases between. CDR3 length: 13 amino acids. Germline lookup yields CDR1 SQVTM and CDR2 ANQGSEA. CDR3: CSVEENRATEAFF. The DNA for the CDR3 is TGCAGCGTTGAAGAGAACAGGGCCACTGAAGCTTTCTTT.

This chain uses TRBV7-9 with TRBJ2-3, with D hard to call. CDR3 size: 12 residues. V was clipped by 5 bases and J by 6 bases, with 9 bases between them. CDR1 and CDR2 (germline): SEHNR, FQNEAQ (reference sequence). CDR3 DNA sequence: TGTGCCAGCAGCCTTCTACACGATACGCAGTATTTT. Amino acid sequence: CASSLLHDTQYF.

This clone appeared a few times. The chain has TRBV20-1 and TRBJ2-5; no firm D call. The V and J ends lost 6 bases and 2 bases respectively, with 4 bases between them. The CDR3 extends over 10 amino acids. Germline CDR1 is DFQATT and CDR2 is SNEGSKA (reference sequence). This CDR3 reads CSAQQETQYF. DNA of the CDR3: TGCAGTGCCCAACAAGAGACCCAGTACTTC.

The chain joins TRBV6-6 to TRBJ1-2; D ambiguous. The CDR3 is 11 amino acids. Trimming left V 5 bases short and J 6 bases short, with 7 bases between. Germline lookup yields CDR1 MNHNY and CDR2 SVGAGI (reference sequence). In DNA, the CDR3 is TGTGCCAGCAGTCCTTCGGATGGCTACACCTTC. As protein: CASSPSDGYTF.

The sample holds a few counts of this clone. The chain is built from TRBV4-2 and TRBJ2-5; D gene unclear. The V gene lost 1 base and the J gene lost 5 bases, with 11 bases spanning the gap. The CDR3 spans 14 residues. CDR1 and CDR2 (germline): LGHNA, YNFKEQ. The CDR3 region has the DNA TGTGCCAGCAGCCAAGGGGCCCTCGATGAGACCCAGTACTTC. The encoded protein is CASSQGALDETQYF.